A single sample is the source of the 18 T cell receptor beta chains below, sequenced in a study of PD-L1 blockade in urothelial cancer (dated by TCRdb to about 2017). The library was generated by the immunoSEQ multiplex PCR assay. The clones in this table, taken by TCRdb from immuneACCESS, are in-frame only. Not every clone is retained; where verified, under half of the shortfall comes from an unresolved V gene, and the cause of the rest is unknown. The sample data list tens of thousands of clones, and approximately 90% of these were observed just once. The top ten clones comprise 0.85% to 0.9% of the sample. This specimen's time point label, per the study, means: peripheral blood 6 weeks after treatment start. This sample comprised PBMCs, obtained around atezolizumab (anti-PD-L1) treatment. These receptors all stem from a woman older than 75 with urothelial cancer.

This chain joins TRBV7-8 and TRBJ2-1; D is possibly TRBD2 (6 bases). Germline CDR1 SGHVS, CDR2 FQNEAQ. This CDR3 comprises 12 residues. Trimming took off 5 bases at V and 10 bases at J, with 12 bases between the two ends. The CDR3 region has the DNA TGTGCCAGCAGCCATAAAGGGAGGGAGCAGTTCTTC. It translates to CASSHKGREQFF.

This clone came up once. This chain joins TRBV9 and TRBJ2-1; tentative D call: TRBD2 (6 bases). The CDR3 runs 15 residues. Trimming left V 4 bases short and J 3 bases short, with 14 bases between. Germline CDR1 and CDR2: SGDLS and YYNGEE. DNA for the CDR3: TGTGCCAGCAGCCAAGACCGGGACTTCTACAATGAGCAGTTCTTC. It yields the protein CASSQDRDFYNEQFF.

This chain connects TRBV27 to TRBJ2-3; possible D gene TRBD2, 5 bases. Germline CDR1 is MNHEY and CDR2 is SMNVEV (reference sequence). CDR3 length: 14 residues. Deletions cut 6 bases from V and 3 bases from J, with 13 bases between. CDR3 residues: CASRNGLGTDTQYF. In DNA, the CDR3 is TGTGCCAGCAGAAACGGACTGGGGACAGATACGCAGTATTTT.

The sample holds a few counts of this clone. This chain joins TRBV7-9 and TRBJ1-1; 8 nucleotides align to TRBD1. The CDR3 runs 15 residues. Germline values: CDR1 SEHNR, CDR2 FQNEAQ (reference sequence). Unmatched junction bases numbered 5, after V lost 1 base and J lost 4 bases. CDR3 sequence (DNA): TGTGCCAGCAGCTTAGAAGGACAGGGTACCACTGAAGCTTTCTTT. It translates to CASSLEGQGTTEAFF.

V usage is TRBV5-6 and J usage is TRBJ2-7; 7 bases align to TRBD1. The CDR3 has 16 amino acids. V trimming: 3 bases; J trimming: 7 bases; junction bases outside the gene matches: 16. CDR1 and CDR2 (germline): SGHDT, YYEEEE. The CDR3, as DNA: TGTGCCAGCAGCTACTCCGGACAGGACCGTACGGGGGAGCAGTACTTC. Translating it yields CASSYSGQDRTGEQYF.

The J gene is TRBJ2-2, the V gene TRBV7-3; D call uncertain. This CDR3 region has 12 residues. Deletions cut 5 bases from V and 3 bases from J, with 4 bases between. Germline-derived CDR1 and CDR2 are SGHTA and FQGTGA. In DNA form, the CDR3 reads TGTGCCAGCAGCACGGACACCGGGGAGCTGTTTTTT. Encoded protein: CASSTDTGELFF.

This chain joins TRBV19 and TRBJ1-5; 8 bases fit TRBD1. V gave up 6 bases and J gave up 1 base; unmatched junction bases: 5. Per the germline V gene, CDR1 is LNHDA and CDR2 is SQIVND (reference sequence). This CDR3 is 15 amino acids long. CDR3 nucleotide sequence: TGTGCCAGTAGGGCGAGGACAGGGAGCAATCAGCCCCAGCATTTT. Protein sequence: CASRARTGSNQPQHF.

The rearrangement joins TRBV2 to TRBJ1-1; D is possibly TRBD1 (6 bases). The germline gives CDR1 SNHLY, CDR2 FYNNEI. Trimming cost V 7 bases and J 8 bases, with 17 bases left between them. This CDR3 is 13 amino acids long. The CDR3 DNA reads TGTGCCAGCAACGGTCCGGGGGGCGAGGAAGCTTTCTTT. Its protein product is CASNGPGGEEAFF.

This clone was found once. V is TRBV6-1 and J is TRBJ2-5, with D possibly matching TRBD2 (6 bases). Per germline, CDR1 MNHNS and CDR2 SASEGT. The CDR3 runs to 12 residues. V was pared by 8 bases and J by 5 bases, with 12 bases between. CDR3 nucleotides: TGTGCCAGCTTGACTAGGTGGGAGACCCAGTACTTC. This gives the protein CASLTRWETQYF.

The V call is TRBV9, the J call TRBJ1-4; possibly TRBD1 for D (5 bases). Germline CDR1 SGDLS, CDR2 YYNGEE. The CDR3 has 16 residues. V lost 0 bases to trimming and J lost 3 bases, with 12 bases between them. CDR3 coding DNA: TGTGCCAGCAGCGTAGCTGGGGGGTCGGCTAATGAAAAACTGTTTTTT. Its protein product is CASSVAGGSANEKLFF. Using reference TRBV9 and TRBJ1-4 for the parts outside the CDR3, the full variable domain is DSGVTQTPKHLITATGQRVTLRCSPRSGDLSVYWYQQSLDQGLQFLIQYYNGEERAKGNILERFSAQQFPDLHSELNLSSLELGDSALYFCASSVAGGSANEKLFFGSGTQLSVL.

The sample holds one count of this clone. CDR3 DNA: TGTGCCAGCACTCCGGGAGGACGCTCCTACAATGAGCAGTTCTTC. Protein: CASTPGGRSYNEQFF. The rearrangement uses TRBV9 and TRBJ2-1; 7 bases match TRBD2. The CDR3 is 15 amino acids. V lost 6 bases and J lost 0; bases outside the gene matches: 6. CDR1 is SGDLS and CDR2 is YYNGEE in the germline V gene.

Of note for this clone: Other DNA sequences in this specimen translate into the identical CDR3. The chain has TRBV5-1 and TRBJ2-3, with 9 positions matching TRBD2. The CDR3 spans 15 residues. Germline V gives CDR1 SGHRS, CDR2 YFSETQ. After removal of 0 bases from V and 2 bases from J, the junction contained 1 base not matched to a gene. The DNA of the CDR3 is TGCGCCAGCAGCTTGGTAGCGGGAGACACAGATACGCAGTATTTT. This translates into CASSLVAGDTDTQYF.

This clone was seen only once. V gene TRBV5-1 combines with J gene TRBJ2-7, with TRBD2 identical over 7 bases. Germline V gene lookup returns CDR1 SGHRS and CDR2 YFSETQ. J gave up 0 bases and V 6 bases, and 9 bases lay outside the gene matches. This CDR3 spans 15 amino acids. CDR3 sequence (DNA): TGCGCCAGCACCCTTGGGGGGGTGGGCTCCTACGAGCAGTACTTC. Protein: CASTLGGVGSYEQYF.

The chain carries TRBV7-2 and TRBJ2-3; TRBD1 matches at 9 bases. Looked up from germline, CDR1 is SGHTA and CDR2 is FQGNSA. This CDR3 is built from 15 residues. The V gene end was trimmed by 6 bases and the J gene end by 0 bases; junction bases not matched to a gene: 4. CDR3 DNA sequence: TGTGCCAGCAGTTTACAGGGGGCGAGCACAGATACGCAGTATTTT. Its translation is CASSLQGASTDTQYF.

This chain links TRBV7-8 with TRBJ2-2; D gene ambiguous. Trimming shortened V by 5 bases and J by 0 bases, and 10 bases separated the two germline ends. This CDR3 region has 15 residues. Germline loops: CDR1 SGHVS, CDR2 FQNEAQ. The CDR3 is CASSPDITNTGELFF. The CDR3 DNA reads TGTGCCAGCAGCCCAGATATAACGAACACCGGGGAGCTGTTTTTT.

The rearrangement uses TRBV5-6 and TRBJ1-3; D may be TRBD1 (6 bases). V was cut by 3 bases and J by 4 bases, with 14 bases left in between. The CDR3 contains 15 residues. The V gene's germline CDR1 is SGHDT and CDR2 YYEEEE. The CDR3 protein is CASSSKTGSGNTIYF. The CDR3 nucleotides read TGTGCCAGCAGCTCCAAAACAGGGTCAGGAAACACCATATATTTT.

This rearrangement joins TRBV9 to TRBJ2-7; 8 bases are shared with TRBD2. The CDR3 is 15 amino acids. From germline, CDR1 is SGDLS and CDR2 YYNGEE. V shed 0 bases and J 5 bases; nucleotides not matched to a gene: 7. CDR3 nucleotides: TGTGCCAGCAGCGTAGGTCCAGCGGGAGTGGACGAGCAGTACTTC. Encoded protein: CASSVGPAGVDEQYF.

CDR3 nucleotides: TGTGCCAGCAAGGGGCCGCTTAACACAGATACGCAGTATTTT. Amino acids: CASKGPLNTDTQYF. The chain couples TRBV2 to TRBJ2-3; D might be TRBD1 (5 bases). With 7 bases removed from V and 2 bases from J, the gap between germline ends came to 13 bases. This CDR3 is built from 14 residues. Germline CDR1 SNHLY, CDR2 FYNNEI.